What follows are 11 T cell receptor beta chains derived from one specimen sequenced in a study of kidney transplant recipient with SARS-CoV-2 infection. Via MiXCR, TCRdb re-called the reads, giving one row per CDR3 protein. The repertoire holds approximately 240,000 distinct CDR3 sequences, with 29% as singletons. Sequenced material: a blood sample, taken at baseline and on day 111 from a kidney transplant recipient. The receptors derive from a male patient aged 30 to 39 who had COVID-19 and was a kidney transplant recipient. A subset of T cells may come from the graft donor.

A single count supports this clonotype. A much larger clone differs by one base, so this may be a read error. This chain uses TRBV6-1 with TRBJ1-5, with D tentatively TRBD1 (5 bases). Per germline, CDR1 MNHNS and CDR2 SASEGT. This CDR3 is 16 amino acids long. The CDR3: CASSAEGTDGNQPKHF. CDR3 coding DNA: TGTGCCAGCAGCGCGGAGGGGACTGATGGCAATCAGCCCAAGCATTTT.

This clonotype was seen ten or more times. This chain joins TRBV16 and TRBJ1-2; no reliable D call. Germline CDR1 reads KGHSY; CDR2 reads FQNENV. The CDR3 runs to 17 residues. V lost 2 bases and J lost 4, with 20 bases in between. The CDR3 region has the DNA TGTGCCAGCAGCCAACGCACGGTCGTTAGAAAGACCTATGGCTACACCTTC. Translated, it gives CASSQRTVVRKTYGYTF.

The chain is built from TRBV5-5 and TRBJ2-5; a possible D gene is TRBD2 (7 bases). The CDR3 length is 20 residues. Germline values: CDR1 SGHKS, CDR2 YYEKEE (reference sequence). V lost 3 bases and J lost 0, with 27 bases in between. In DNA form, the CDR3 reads TGTGCCAGCAGCTCCTATGGGGGGGCGGGAGTACTGATGTACCAAGAGACCCAGTACTTC. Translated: CASSSYGGAGVLMYQETQYF.

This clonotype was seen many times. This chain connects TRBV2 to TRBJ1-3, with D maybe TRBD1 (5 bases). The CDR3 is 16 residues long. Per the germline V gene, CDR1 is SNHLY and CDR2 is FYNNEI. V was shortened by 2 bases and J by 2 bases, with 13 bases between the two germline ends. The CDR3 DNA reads TGTGCCAGCAGTGAAAATGCCAGGGTGACTGGAAACACCATATATTTT. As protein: CASSENARVTGNTIYF.

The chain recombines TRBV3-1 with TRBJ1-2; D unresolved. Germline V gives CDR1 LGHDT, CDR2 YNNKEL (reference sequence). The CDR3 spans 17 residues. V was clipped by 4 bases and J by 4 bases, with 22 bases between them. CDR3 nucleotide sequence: TGTGCCAGCAGCCTGTGTGGCACCCCTCGAAAGACCTATGGCTACACCTTC. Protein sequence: CASSLCGTPRKTYGYTF.

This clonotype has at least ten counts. CDR3 sequence (DNA): TGTGCCAGCAGTACCCGTGTCAGGGGATTCACAGATACGCAGTATTTT. Protein sequence: CASSTRVRGFTDTQYF. The chain recombines TRBV27 with TRBJ2-3; a possible D gene is TRBD1 (6 bases). Germline assignment: CDR1 MNHEY and CDR2 SMNVEV (reference sequence). The CDR3 is made up of 16 amino acids. V lost 5 bases and J 2 bases, leaving 17 bases between the germline ends.

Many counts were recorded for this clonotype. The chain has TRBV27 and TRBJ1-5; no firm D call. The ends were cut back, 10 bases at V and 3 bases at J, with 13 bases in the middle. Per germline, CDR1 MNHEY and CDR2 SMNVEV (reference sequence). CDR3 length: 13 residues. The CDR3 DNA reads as TGTGCCACCCAGGTTGGACCCAATCAGCCCCAGCATTTT. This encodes CATQVGPNQPQHF.

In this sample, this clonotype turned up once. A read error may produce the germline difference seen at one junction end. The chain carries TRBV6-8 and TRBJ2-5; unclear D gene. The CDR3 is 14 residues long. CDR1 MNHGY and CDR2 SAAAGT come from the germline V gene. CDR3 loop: CASILRQSQETKYF. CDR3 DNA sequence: TGTGCCAGCATCTTAAGGCAGTCCCAAGAGACCAAGTACTTC.

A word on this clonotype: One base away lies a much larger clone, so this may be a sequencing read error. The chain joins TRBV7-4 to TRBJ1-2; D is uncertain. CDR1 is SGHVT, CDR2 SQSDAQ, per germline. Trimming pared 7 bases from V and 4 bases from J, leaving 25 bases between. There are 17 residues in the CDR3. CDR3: CASNSGGSARKTYGYTF. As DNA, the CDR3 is TGTGCCAGCAACTCAGGTGGTTCAGCTCGAAAGACCTATGGCTACACCTTC.

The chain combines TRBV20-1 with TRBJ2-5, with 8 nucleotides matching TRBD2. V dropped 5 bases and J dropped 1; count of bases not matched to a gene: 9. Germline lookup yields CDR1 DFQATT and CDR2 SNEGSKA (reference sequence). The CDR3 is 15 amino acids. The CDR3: CSAGVSGAFQETQYF. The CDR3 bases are TGCAGTGCTGGCGTTAGCGGGGCCTTCCAAGAGACCCAGTACTTC.

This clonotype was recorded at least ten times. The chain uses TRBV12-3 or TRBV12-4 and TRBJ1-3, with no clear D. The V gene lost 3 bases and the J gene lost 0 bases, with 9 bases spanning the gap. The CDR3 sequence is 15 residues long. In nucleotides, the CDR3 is TGTGCCAGCAGTTTGGACCTCCGCTCTGGAAACACCATATATTTT. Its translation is CASSLDLRSGNTIYF.